Listed below are T cell receptor beta chains from one sample, sequenced in a study of shared clonotypes between healthy human individuals. Clones were read by immunoSEQ multiplex PCR, and TCRdb kept only the in-frame ones, dropping some. This repertoire shows 2.3 million or so clones, 85% to 95% found once; its top ten account for 0.3% to 0.4%. Source material: naive CD4+ T cells from PBMCs. The receptors stem from a man aged 18 to 30 in good health. Some clones in this sample may be carry-over from other donors' samples. Both conserved end residues are part of each CDR3. The D gene is left open where the match is weak. Not all rows give a size; the values are once, few, many and, for expanded clones, a class.

>-|-|TRBV5-4|TRBJ1-2
TGTGCCAGCAGCTTGGCCCTCGGGGCTCAGGGTGGCTACACCTTC
CASSLALGAQGGYTF
>few|TRBD1|TRBV7-9|TRBJ1-1
TGTGCCAGCAGCCAAGGACAGGTGAACACTGAAGCTTTCTTT
CASSQGQVNTEAFF
>-|TRBD2|TRBV5-1|TRBJ2-2
TGCGCCAGCAGCTTTGGGGGGCTAGCGGGAAACACCGGGGAGCTGTTTTTT
CASSFGGLAGNTGELFF
>-|-|TRBV19|TRBJ2-7
TGTGCCAGTAGTACGGCCAAAGGGGGGGAGCAGTACTTC
CASSTAKGGEQYF
>-|-|TRBV7-6|TRBJ1-3
TGTGCCAGCAGCTCTCGGACGGGTTTCTCTGGAAACACCATATATTTT
CASSSRTGFSGNTIYF
>-|TRBD1|TRBV2|TRBJ1-3
TGTGCCAGCAGTCCGGGACAGGGCTCTGGAAACACCATATATTTT
CASSPGQGSGNTIYF
>few|-|TRBV28|TRBJ1-4
TGTGCCAGCAGTTCGACAGGCGCAACTAATGAAAAACTGTTTTTT
CASSSTGATNEKLFF
>-|-|TRBV5-1|TRBJ1-1
TGCGCCAGCAGCTTGATACCGGGGGAAGGTGAAGCTTTCTTT
CASSLIPGEGEAFF
>-|-|TRBV5-4|TRBJ2-7
TGTGCCAGCAGCTTCCCGGGGGAGGACTACGAGCAGTACTTC
CASSFPGEDYEQYF
>-|-|TRBV19|TRBJ1-5
TGTGCCAGTAATAGGCAGGACAATCAGCCCCAGCATTTT
CASNRQDNQPQHF
>-|TRBD1|TRBV4-1|TRBJ1-2
TGCGCCAGCAGCCAAGAGGGGACAGGTGGACCTTATGGCTACACCTTC
CASSQEGTGGPYGYTF
>-|-|TRBV11-1|TRBJ1-1
TGTGCCAGCAGCCCCCGTTACACCTCCACTGAAGCTTTCTTT
CASSPRYTSTEAFF
>-|-|TRBV28|TRBJ2-3
TGTGCCAGCAGTTTTCGGGACTCGGAGTATTTT
CASSFRDSEYF
>-|-|TRBV11-3|TRBJ2-1
TGTGCCAGCAGCTTAGATGGGGCAGTAGACACTAATGAGCAGTTCTTC
CASSLDGAVDTNEQFF
>-|TRBD1|TRBV7-2|TRBJ1-2
TGTGCCAGCAGCTTAACACGGGACAGCAGTTATGGCTACACCTTC
CASSLTRDSSYGYTF
>-|TRBD1|TRBV19|TRBJ2-7
TGTGCCAGTAGTCCAAGGGGGAGGGACAGGGGATCCTACGAGCAGTACTTC
CASSPRGRDRGSYEQYF
>once|TRBD1|TRBV9|TRBJ1-2
TGTGCCAGCAGCCCGAGACAGGGGTTCGACTATGGCTACACCTTC
CASSPRQGFDYGYTF
>once|-|TRBV25-1|TRBJ1-3
TGTGCCAGCAGTGAAATCCGGGGGTACAGTGGAAACACCATATATTTT
CASSEIRGYSGNTIYF
>-|TRBD1|TRBV9|TRBJ2-6
TGTGCCAGCAGCGGATCGGGACAGGGCCCCTCTGGGGCCAACGTCCTGACTTTC
CASSGSGQGPSGANVLTF
>-|-|TRBV2|TRBJ1-1
TGTGCCAGCAGTTGGGGTGCGGGGAACACTGAAGCTTTCTTT
CASSWGAGNTEAFF
>-|TRBD2|TRBV7-6|TRBJ2-5
TGTGCCAGCAGCTTAGGGCGGAGCGGGAGTTCTCAGGAGACCCAGTACTTC
CASSLGRSGSSQETQYF
>-|-|TRBV15|TRBJ2-2
TGTGCCACCAGCAGAGATTTAACCGGGGAGCTGTTTTTT
CATSRDLTGELFF
>-|-|TRBV5-1|TRBJ2-3
TGCGCCAGCAGCAAGCCTCAGGCTACAGATACGCAGTATTTT
CASSKPQATDTQYF
>-|-|TRBV9|TRBJ2-1
TGTGCCAGCAGCGTAGGACAGCACAATGAGCAGTTCTTC
CASSVGQHNEQFF
>-|-|TRBV18|TRBJ1-5
TGTGCCAGCTCACCTGAGGCGGCGGGGCGGCCCCAGCATTTT
CASSPEAAGRPQHF
>-|TRBD2|TRBV7-9|TRBJ2-3
TGTGCCAGCAGAGCGGGACTCCGGGAGTATTTT
CASRAGLREYF
>-|TRBD1|TRBV11-2|TRBJ2-2
TGTGCCAGCAGCTTCCCGACAGGGGGGGCCGGGGAGCTGTTTTTT
CASSFPTGGAGELFF
>-|-|TRBV6-5|TRBJ1-1
TGTGCCAGCAGCACAGAGACAGGGAACACTGAAGCTTTCTTT
CASSTETGNTEAFF
>once|TRBD2|TRBV27|TRBJ2-1
TGTGCCAGCAGACGAGTGGGCGGACTAGCGGGAATCAATGAGCAGTTCTTC
CASRRVGGLAGINEQFF
>-|TRBD2|TRBV10-3|TRBJ2-1
TGTGCCATCAGTGAGTCGATGGCTAGCGGGTTCAACTACAATGAGCAGTTCTTC
CAISESMASGFNYNEQFF
>-|TRBD2|TRBV5-1|TRBJ2-2
TGCGCCAGCAGCTTGGAACTAGCGGGAGGGAACACCGGGGAGCTGTTTTTT
CASSLELAGGNTGELFF
>-|TRBD2|TRBV10-3|TRBJ2-7
TGTGCCATCAGTGGGGAGGGAAGGCTAGCCCGTGTCCCCTACGAGCAGTACTTC
CAISGEGRLARVPYEQYF
>-|TRBD1|TRBV7-9|TRBJ2-3
TGTGCCAGCAGCCGGGACAGGACGGGGGCAGATACGCAGTATTTT
CASSRDRTGADTQYF
>-|-|TRBV28|TRBJ1-5
TGTGCCAGCAGTTCGGAGCTTCGGGAGCCCCAGCATTTT
CASSSELREPQHF
>-|TRBD1|TRBV28|TRBJ1-5
TGTGCCAGCAGTTTAACCGGGACAGGGTACCCCCGTTTTAGCAATCAGCCCCAGCATTTT
CASSLTGTGYPRFSNQPQHF